Listed below are T cell receptor beta chains from one sample, sequenced in a study of blood T cell repertoires in COVID-19. Clones were read by immunoSEQ multiplex PCR, and TCRdb kept only the in-frame ones, dropping some. The sample has about 160,000 clones; approximately 83% are singletons. The material sequenced was peripheral blood. Receptor source: a woman of 80 years or more with active or convalescent COVID-19. Each CDR3 is given with its conserved first and last residue. The D gene is left open where the match is weak. Not every row has a clone size; where given, it reads once, few, many or a size class.

D,length,size,V,J,CDR3,DNA
NA,14,few,TRBV4-2,TRBJ1-1,CASSQDAVNTEAFF,TGTGCCAGCAGCCAAGATGCGGTGAACACTGAAGCTTTCTTT
NA,13,once,TRBV3-1/TRBV3-2,TRBJ2-3,CASSPTYTDTQYF,TGTGCCAGCAGCCCTACCTACACAGATACGCAGTATTTT
NA,13,NA,TRBV5-1,TRBJ1-2,CASSLAYDDGYTF,TGCGCCAGCAGCTTGGCCTATGATGATGGCTACACCTTC
NA,15,NA,TRBV5-1,TRBJ1-4,CASSDQDGQNEKLFF,TGCGCCAGCAGCGACCAAGACGGACAGAATGAAAAACTGTTTTTT
NA,15,few,TRBV5-1,TRBJ1-4,CASSLVGGGNEKLFF,TGCGCCAGCAGCTTGGTCGGCGGCGGTAATGAAAAACTGTTTTTT
NA,15,NA,TRBV5-6,TRBJ2-5,CASSFPVQGEETQYF,TGTGCCAGCAGCTTCCCCGTACAGGGTGAAGAGACCCAGTACTTC
TRBD1,13,NA,TRBV3-1/TRBV3-2,TRBJ1-2,CASSQGQAYGYTF,TGTGCCAGCAGCCAGGGACAGGCCTATGGCTACACCTTC
NA,15,NA,TRBV18,TRBJ1-3,CASSPSRVSGNTIYF,TGTGCCAGCTCCCCCTCCCGGGTCTCAGGAAACACCATATATTTT
NA,16,NA,TRBV7-9,TRBJ2-3,CASSSRQELSTDTQYF,TGTGCCAGCAGCTCACGACAGGAACTTAGCACAGATACGCAGTATTTT
TRBD2,20,NA,TRBV28,TRBJ2-4,CASNGRASAGGYFRGNIQYF,TGTGCCAGCAACGGAAGGGCGTCGGCGGGGGGCTATTTCCGTGGGAACATTCAGTACTTC
NA,14,NA,TRBV19,TRBJ1-1,CASSMDQGGTEAFF,TGTGCCAGTAGTATGGACCAGGGAGGCACTGAAGCTTTCTTT
TRBD1,13,NA,TRBV3-1/TRBV3-2,TRBJ1-2,CASSQGQGAINTF,TGTGCCAGCAGCCAAGGACAGGGGGCTATCAACACCTTC
NA,12,few,TRBV6-5,TRBJ1-2,CASSFRGFGYTF,TGTGCCAGCAGCTTTAGAGGGTTTGGCTACACCTTC
TRBD1,13,NA,TRBV10-3,TRBJ1-1,CAIRQGGGTEAFF,TGTGCCATCCGACAGGGTGGGGGCACTGAAGCTTTCTTT
NA,13,NA,TRBV12-5,TRBJ1-5,CASGLSSNQPQHF,TGTGCTAGTGGTTTGAGCAGCAATCAGCCCCAGCATTTT
NA,15,NA,TRBV27,TRBJ2-7,CASSLRPGHSYEQYF,TGTGCCAGCAGTTTAAGGCCGGGACACAGCTACGAGCAGTACTTC
NA,14,NA,TRBV7-9,TRBJ2-1,CASSLAYADNEQFF,TGTGCCAGCAGCTTAGCGTACGCAGACAATGAGCAGTTCTTC